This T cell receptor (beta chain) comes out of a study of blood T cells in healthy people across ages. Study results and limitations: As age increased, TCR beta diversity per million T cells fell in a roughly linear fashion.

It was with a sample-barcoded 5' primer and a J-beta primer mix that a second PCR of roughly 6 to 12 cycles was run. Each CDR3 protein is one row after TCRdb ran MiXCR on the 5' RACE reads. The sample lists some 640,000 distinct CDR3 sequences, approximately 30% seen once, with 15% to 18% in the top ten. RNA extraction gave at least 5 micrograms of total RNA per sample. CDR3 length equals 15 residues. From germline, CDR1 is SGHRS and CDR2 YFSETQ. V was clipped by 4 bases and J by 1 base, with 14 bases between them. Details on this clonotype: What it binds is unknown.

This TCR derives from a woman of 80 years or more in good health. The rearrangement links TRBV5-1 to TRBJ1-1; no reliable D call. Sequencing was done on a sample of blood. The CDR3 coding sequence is TGCGCCAGCAGCGCGGTGGAGCGGGGGAACACTGAAGCTTTCTTT. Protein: CASSAVERGNTEAFF.